The rows below give T cell receptor beta chains drawn from one sample of a study of blood T cell repertoires in COVID-19. Libraries were prepared by immunoSEQ multiplex PCR; TCRdb keeps only in-frame clonotypes and omits some of them. The sample consists of roughly 350,000 clones, less than 85% of them appearing once. Sequenced material: peripheral blood. These receptors originate from a woman aged 18-29 years with acute or convalescent COVID-19. Both conserved end residues are part of each CDR3. The order of the fields is V gene, D gene, J gene, clone size, CDR3 protein, CDR3 DNA. A D gene is named only where the DNA matches it firmly. Clone size is stated in some rows and not others, as once, few, many or a class when expanded.

v_call: TRBV10-1
d_call: -
j_call: TRBJ1-4
clone_size: -
cdr3_aa: CASSDGGSTNEKLFF
cdr3_nt: TGCGCCAGCAGTGACGGCGGGTCAACTAATGAAAAACTGTTTTTT

v_call: TRBV6-1
d_call: -
j_call: TRBJ2-7
clone_size: -
cdr3_aa: CASSADEARAAYEQYF
cdr3_nt: TGTGCCAGCAGTGCCGATGAGGCGAGAGCGGCCTACGAGCAGTACTTC

v_call: TRBV7-4
d_call: -
j_call: TRBJ1-1
clone_size: -
cdr3_aa: CASSSMGGVGGTEAFF
cdr3_nt: TGTGCCAGCAGCTCCATGGGAGGAGTCGGAGGGACTGAAGCTTTCTTT

v_call: TRBV5-4
d_call: -
j_call: TRBJ2-3
clone_size: -
cdr3_aa: CASSSYTDTQYF
cdr3_nt: TGTGCCAGCAGCTCCTACACAGATACGCAGTATTTT

v_call: TRBV5-1
d_call: TRBD2
j_call: TRBJ2-7
clone_size: -
cdr3_aa: CASTRTTSGEYEQYF
cdr3_nt: TGCGCCAGCACCAGGACGACTAGCGGGGAATACGAGCAGTACTTC

v_call: TRBV28
d_call: -
j_call: TRBJ1-1
clone_size: -
cdr3_aa: CACAGSLNTEAFF
cdr3_nt: TGTGCCTGCGCAGGGTCACTGAACACTGAAGCTTTCTTT

v_call: TRBV5-1
d_call: TRBD2
j_call: TRBJ2-5
clone_size: -
cdr3_aa: CASSAQRDQETQYF
cdr3_nt: TGCGCCAGCAGCGCTCAGCGGGATCAAGAGACCCAGTACTTC

v_call: TRBV5-1
d_call: TRBD1
j_call: TRBJ2-7
clone_size: -
cdr3_aa: CASSLGQGPYEQYF
cdr3_nt: TGCGCCAGCAGCTTGGGACAGGGGCCCTACGAGCAGTACTTC

v_call: TRBV3-1/TRBV3-2
d_call: -
j_call: TRBJ2-5
clone_size: -
cdr3_aa: CASSLPRGLVETQYF
cdr3_nt: TGTGCCAGCAGTCTCCCGCGGGGGCTCGTAGAGACCCAGTACTTC

v_call: TRBV13
d_call: -
j_call: TRBJ2-3
clone_size: -
cdr3_aa: CASSLGGGTTDTQYF
cdr3_nt: TGTGCCAGCAGCTTAGGGGGCGGGACCACAGATACGCAGTATTTT

v_call: TRBV27
d_call: -
j_call: TRBJ2-7
clone_size: -
cdr3_aa: CASSLNPDTYEQYF
cdr3_nt: TGTGCCAGCAGTTTAAACCCGGACACCTACGAGCAGTACTTC

v_call: TRBV29-1
d_call: -
j_call: TRBJ2-3
clone_size: few
cdr3_aa: CSVELGEGTDTQYF
cdr3_nt: TGCAGCGTTGAACTAGGGGAAGGCACAGATACGCAGTATTTT

v_call: TRBV10-1
d_call: TRBD1
j_call: TRBJ1-1
clone_size: -
cdr3_aa: CASSEGLGTGGKNTEAFF
cdr3_nt: TGCGCCAGCAGTGAAGGTTTGGGGACAGGGGGCAAAAACACTGAAGCTTTCTTT

v_call: TRBV29-1
d_call: -
j_call: TRBJ2-3
clone_size: -
cdr3_aa: CSVEGVLEDLTDTQYF
cdr3_nt: TGCAGCGTTGAAGGGGTACTAGAGGACCTCACAGATACGCAGTATTTT

v_call: TRBV27
d_call: -
j_call: TRBJ1-2
clone_size: once
cdr3_aa: CASSITPGSLYGYTF
cdr3_nt: TGTGCCAGCAGTATCACCCCCGGGTCGCTCTATGGCTACACCTTC

v_call: TRBV7-9
d_call: -
j_call: TRBJ1-1
clone_size: once
cdr3_aa: CASSRITTGTEAFF
cdr3_nt: TGTGCCAGCAGCCGGATAACGACAGGCACTGAAGCTTTCTTT

v_call: TRBV10-2
d_call: TRBD2
j_call: TRBJ2-1
clone_size: -
cdr3_aa: CASRTSGSLFGAYNEQFF
cdr3_nt: TGCGCCAGCAGGACTAGCGGGAGTCTTTTCGGGGCCTACAATGAGCAGTTCTTC

v_call: TRBV10-3
d_call: -
j_call: TRBJ1-5
clone_size: -
cdr3_aa: CAIRQDSNQPQHF
cdr3_nt: TGTGCCATTCGACAGGATAGCAATCAGCCCCAGCATTTT

v_call: TRBV4-1
d_call: -
j_call: TRBJ1-6
clone_size: -
cdr3_aa: CASSQLQGEISPLHF
cdr3_nt: TGCGCCAGCAGCCAACTACAGGGAGAGATTTCACCCCTCCACTTT

v_call: TRBV6-5
d_call: TRBD1
j_call: TRBJ1-5
clone_size: -
cdr3_aa: CASSRQGQQPQHF
cdr3_nt: TGTGCCAGCAGTCGACAGGGGCAGCAGCCCCAGCATTTT

v_call: TRBV6-5
d_call: TRBD2
j_call: TRBJ2-1
clone_size: -
cdr3_aa: CASSSGGSYNEQFF
cdr3_nt: TGTGCCAGCAGTAGCGGGGGCTCCTACAATGAGCAGTTCTTC

v_call: TRBV2
d_call: TRBD1
j_call: TRBJ1-5
clone_size: -
cdr3_aa: CASRTGQGQPQHF
cdr3_nt: TGTGCCAGCCGAACGGGACAGGGGCAGCCCCAGCATTTT

v_call: TRBV9
d_call: TRBD1
j_call: TRBJ2-3
clone_size: -
cdr3_aa: CASSVVGQGTDTQYF
cdr3_nt: TGTGCCAGCAGCGTAGTGGGACAGGGTACGGATACGCAGTATTTT

v_call: TRBV7-3
d_call: -
j_call: TRBJ2-3
clone_size: once
cdr3_aa: CASSFKGGSDTQYF
cdr3_nt: TGTGCCAGCAGCTTCAAGGGGGGGTCAGATACGCAGTATTTT

v_call: TRBV9
d_call: -
j_call: TRBJ1-5
clone_size: -
cdr3_aa: CASSVGGFNQPQHF
cdr3_nt: TGTGCCAGCAGCGTAGGAGGATTCAATCAGCCCCAGCATTTT

v_call: TRBV28
d_call: -
j_call: TRBJ2-1
clone_size: -
cdr3_aa: CASSPDSSAYNEQFF
cdr3_nt: TGTGCCAGCAGTCCCGATTCGTCGGCCTACAATGAGCAGTTCTTC

v_call: TRBV27
d_call: -
j_call: TRBJ1-3
clone_size: -
cdr3_aa: CASSLRPDSSSGNTIYF
cdr3_nt: TGTGCCAGCAGTTTACGCCCGGACAGTTCCTCTGGAAACACCATATATTTT

v_call: TRBV7-2
d_call: -
j_call: TRBJ1-1
clone_size: -
cdr3_aa: CASSTGMGGEAFF
cdr3_nt: TGTGCCAGCAGCACAGGGATGGGAGGGGAAGCTTTCTTT

v_call: TRBV5-4
d_call: -
j_call: TRBJ1-1
clone_size: few
cdr3_aa: CASSRGEGTEAFF
cdr3_nt: TGTGCCAGCAGCCGGGGGGAGGGAACTGAAGCTTTCTTT

v_call: TRBV12-5
d_call: -
j_call: TRBJ1-1
clone_size: -
cdr3_aa: CASGKGGGNTEAFF
cdr3_nt: TGTGCTAGTGGGAAGGGCGGGGGTAACACTGAAGCTTTCTTT

v_call: TRBV3-1/TRBV3-2
d_call: -
j_call: TRBJ1-3
clone_size: -
cdr3_aa: CASSQMGLSGNTIYF
cdr3_nt: TGTGCCAGCAGCCAAATGGGACTCTCTGGAAACACCATATATTTT

v_call: TRBV10-3
d_call: -
j_call: TRBJ1-2
clone_size: -
cdr3_aa: CAISELKESYGYTF
cdr3_nt: TGTGCCATCAGTGAGCTAAAGGAGAGCTATGGCTACACCTTC

v_call: TRBV2
d_call: -
j_call: TRBJ1-1
clone_size: -
cdr3_aa: CASIWGQGRGTEAFF
cdr3_nt: TGTGCCAGCATTTGGGGGCAGGGGAGGGGTACTGAAGCTTTCTTT

v_call: TRBV5-1
d_call: TRBD1
j_call: TRBJ1-1
clone_size: -
cdr3_aa: CASSLESGGGVTEAFF
cdr3_nt: TGCGCCAGCAGCTTGGAGTCGGGAGGGGGCGTCACTGAAGCTTTCTTT

v_call: TRBV7-2
d_call: -
j_call: TRBJ2-3
clone_size: once
cdr3_aa: CASSPGLLAADTQYF
cdr3_nt: TGTGCCAGCAGCCCGGGACTCCTAGCAGCAGATACGCAGTATTTT

v_call: TRBV5-1
d_call: -
j_call: TRBJ1-3
clone_size: -
cdr3_aa: CASSSAGSSGNTIYF
cdr3_nt: TGCGCCAGCAGCTCGGCCGGGAGCTCTGGAAACACCATATATTTT

v_call: TRBV4-1
d_call: -
j_call: TRBJ1-6
clone_size: -
cdr3_aa: CASSQLQGGDSPLHF
cdr3_nt: TGCGCCAGCAGCCAACTACAGGGAGGGGATTCACCCCTCCACTTT

v_call: TRBV2
d_call: TRBD1
j_call: TRBJ1-6
clone_size: -
cdr3_aa: CASLQTGTGNSPLHF
cdr3_nt: TGTGCCAGCCTACAGACCGGGACAGGAAATTCACCCCTCCACTTT

v_call: TRBV6-2/TRBV6-3
d_call: -
j_call: TRBJ2-1
clone_size: many
cdr3_aa: CASSYGQHNEQFF
cdr3_nt: TGTGCCAGCAGTTACGGGCAGCACAATGAGCAGTTCTTC

v_call: TRBV29-1
d_call: -
j_call: TRBJ1-2
clone_size: -
cdr3_aa: CSVEDESGQDGYTF
cdr3_nt: TGCAGCGTTGAAGACGAGTCAGGCCAAGATGGCTACACCTTC

v_call: TRBV28
d_call: -
j_call: TRBJ2-7
clone_size: once
cdr3_aa: CASSPGGLPYEQYF
cdr3_nt: TGTGCCAGCAGTCCCGGAGGCCTCCCCTACGAGCAGTACTTC

v_call: TRBV4-2
d_call: -
j_call: TRBJ2-7
clone_size: -
cdr3_aa: CASSPSGEVTYEQYF
cdr3_nt: TGTGCCAGCAGCCCCTCGGGGGAGGTGACCTACGAGCAGTACTTC

v_call: TRBV20-1
d_call: -
j_call: TRBJ2-5
clone_size: -
cdr3_aa: CSARVEETQYF
cdr3_nt: TGCAGTGCTAGAGTAGAAGAGACCCAGTACTTC

v_call: TRBV2
d_call: -
j_call: TRBJ2-7
clone_size: -
cdr3_aa: CASRARQLVAYEQYF
cdr3_nt: TGTGCCAGCAGGGCGAGACAGCTTGTGGCCTACGAGCAGTACTTC

v_call: TRBV9
d_call: TRBD2
j_call: TRBJ2-2
clone_size: -
cdr3_aa: CASSSPSGSSTGELFF
cdr3_nt: TGTGCCAGCAGCTCTCCTAGCGGGAGTTCGACCGGGGAGCTGTTTTTT

v_call: TRBV5-1
d_call: TRBD1
j_call: TRBJ1-2
clone_size: -
cdr3_aa: CASSLTTGANYGYTF
cdr3_nt: TGCGCCAGCAGCTTGACGACAGGGGCTAACTATGGCTACACCTTC